This T cell receptor (beta chain) stems from a study of T-cell memory formation after mild COVID-19. On the study more broadly: Largely, TCR clusters stayed within a single donor.

V lost 0 bases, J lost 0 bases, and 13 bases lay in between. The CDR3 spans 17 residues. The V gene's germline CDR1 is SGHRS and CDR2 YFSETQ. This clonotype was observed a few times. Its antigen is currently unknown. Notes on the study in general: Chiefly within CM and EM were the contracting CD4+ clones; CD8+ ones were within EMRA.

5'RACE with constant-segment primers built TCRalpha and TCRbeta cDNA libraries with UMIs. TCRdb re-called the 5' RACE reads through MiXCR, storing one row per CDR3 protein. The sample holds fewer than 350,000 distinct CDR3 sequences, around 17% seen once. The sequenced material came from PBMCs or a T cell subset sorted from them (not recorded which). V is TRBV5-1 and J is TRBJ2-1; D is ambiguous. The TCR originated in a man younger than 35 who had mild COVID-19 (a few samples of this study predate the infection). Cell type and time point are not known. The CDR3: CASSLANQASSYNEQFF. In DNA form, the CDR3 reads TGCGCCAGCAGCTTGGCCAATCAGGCGAGCTCCTACAATGAGCAGTTCTTC.